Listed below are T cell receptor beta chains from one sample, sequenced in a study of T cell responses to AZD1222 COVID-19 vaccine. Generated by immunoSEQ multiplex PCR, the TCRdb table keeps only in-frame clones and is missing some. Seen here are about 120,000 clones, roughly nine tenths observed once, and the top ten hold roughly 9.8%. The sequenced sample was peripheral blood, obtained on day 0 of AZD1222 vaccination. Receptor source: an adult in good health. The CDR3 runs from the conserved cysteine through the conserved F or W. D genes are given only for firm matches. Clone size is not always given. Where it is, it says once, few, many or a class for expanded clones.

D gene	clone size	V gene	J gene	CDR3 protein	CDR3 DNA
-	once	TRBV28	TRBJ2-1	CASSSPPTPGRVYNEQFF	TGTGCCAGCAGTTCCCCTCCGACCCCCGGGAGAGTCTACAATGAGCAGTTCTTC
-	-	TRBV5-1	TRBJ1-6	CASSLEGVWSPLHF	TGCGCCAGCAGCTTGGAAGGGGTTTGGTCACCCCTCCACTTT
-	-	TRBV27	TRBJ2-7	CASSLNQGLDEQYF	TGTGCCAGCAGTTTAAATCAGGGGCTGGACGAGCAGTACTTC
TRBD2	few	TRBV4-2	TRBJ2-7	CASTAGLAGEDEQYF	TGTGCCAGCACCGCCGGACTAGCGGGAGAGGACGAGCAGTACTTC
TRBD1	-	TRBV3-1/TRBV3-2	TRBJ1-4	CASSQAIGQANEKLFF	TGTGCCAGCAGCCAAGCGATAGGACAGGCTAATGAAAAACTGTTTTTT
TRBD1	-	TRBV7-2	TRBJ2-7	CASSLVGTGNYEQYF	TGTGCCAGCAGCTTAGTCGGGACAGGGAACTACGAGCAGTACTTC
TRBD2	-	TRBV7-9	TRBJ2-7	CASSLAPGLDRLWQYF	TGTGCCAGCAGCTTAGCGCCGGGACTAGACCGGTTGTGGCAGTACTTC
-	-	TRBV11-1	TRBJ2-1	CASSPATANEQFF	TGTGCCAGCAGCCCAGCGACTGCCAATGAGCAGTTCTTC
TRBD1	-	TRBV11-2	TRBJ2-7	CASSPRIGTAIRVYF	TGTGCCAGCAGCCCAAGAATCGGGACAGCCATTCGGGTGTACTTC
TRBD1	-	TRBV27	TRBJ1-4	CASSPSQGADEKLFF	TGTGCCAGCAGTCCATCACAGGGGGCCGATGAAAAACTGTTTTTT
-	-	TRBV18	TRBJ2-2	CASSPPGTRGSGELFF	TGTGCCAGCTCACCACCGGGGACGCGAGGGTCCGGGGAGCTGTTTTTT
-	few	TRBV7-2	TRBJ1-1	CASIDIRGTEAFF	TGTGCCAGCATCGATATCCGGGGCACTGAAGCTTTCTTT